These 29 T cell receptor beta chains were sequenced from one sample in a study of OX40 agonist ivuxolimab in advanced cancers. The repertoire was sequenced with immunoSEQ multiplex PCR; TCRdb's copy has only in-frame clones and lacks some. The sample lists about 150,000 clones, approximately 94% occurring once. This specimen was CD4+ or CD8+ T cells sorted from blood, taken in a trial of the OX40 agonist ivuxolimab. The receptors here all came from an adult with an advanced solid tumor such as melanoma, head and neck, liver or kidney cancer.

The chain has TRBV18 and TRBJ2-7, with D hard to call. Germline CDR1 and CDR2: KGHSH and LQKENI. Trimming cost V 0 bases and J 6 bases, with 9 bases left between them. The CDR3 loop spans 13 amino acids. CDR3 DNA sequence: TGTGCCAGCTCACCACCATCCGGTTTCGAGCAGTACTTC. Its translation: CASSPPSGFEQYF.

The chain recombines TRBV5-1 with TRBJ2-5; a possible D gene is TRBD2 (7 bases). Germline V lookup: CDR1 SGHRS, CDR2 YFSETQ. Between the trimmed V and J ends, which lost 5 bases and 3 bases, there was a span of 17 bases. The CDR3 is made up of 15 amino acids. CDR3 residues: CASREGGLAEETQYF. As DNA, the CDR3 is TGCGCCAGCAGGGAGGGGGGGTTGGCTGAAGAGACCCAGTACTTC.

The chain couples TRBV27 to TRBJ1-5; D perhaps matches TRBD1 (5 bases). V dropped 3 bases and J dropped 6 bases, with 9 bases sitting between them. From germline, CDR1 is MNHEY and CDR2 SMNVEV (reference sequence). This CDR3 contains 13 residues. The CDR3 DNA follows: TGTGCCAGCAGTTTTGGGGGGAGTCAGCCCCAGCATTTT. This sequence encodes CASSFGGSQPQHF.

The chain has TRBV5-1 and TRBJ1-6; D call uncertain. Germline V gives CDR1 SGHRS, CDR2 YFSETQ. There are 14 residues in the CDR3. V lost 4 bases and J 7 bases, leaving 12 bases between the germline ends. Written as DNA, the CDR3 is TGCGCCAGCAGCCCATCAACTCAAAATTCACCCCTCCACTTT. Protein product: CASSPSTQNSPLHF.

The chain joins TRBV9 to TRBJ2-2; either TRBD1 or TRBD2 may supply D (5 bases each). CDR3 size: 15 residues. Germline lookup yields CDR1 SGDLS and CDR2 YYNGEE. Trimming shortened V by 4 bases and J by 4 bases, and 14 bases separated the two germline ends. Here the CDR3 reads CASSLGVGGTGELFF. As DNA, the CDR3 is TGTGCCAGCAGCTTGGGGGTCGGAGGCACCGGGGAGCTGTTTTTT.

Written as DNA, the CDR3 is TGTGCCAGCAGTACGGGCGGGAGGCAGTACAATGAGCAGTTCTTC. Translation gives CASSTGGRQYNEQFF. The gene calls are TRBV7-2 and TRBJ2-1; 8 bases fit TRBD2. The CDR3 covers 15 residues. V lost 6 bases and J lost 4; bases outside the gene matches: 8. Germline CDR1 SGHTA, CDR2 FQGNSA.

This rearrangement joins TRBV5-6 to TRBJ2-7, with D perhaps matching TRBD2 (7 bases). This CDR3 has 14 residues. CDR1 is SGHDT, CDR2 YYEEEE, per germline. V lost 9 bases and J lost 3, with 19 bases in between. Written as DNA, the CDR3 is TGTGCCACCGCCCCTGCGGGGGCCCACTACGAGCAGTACTTC. It is translated as CATAPAGAHYEQYF. The variable domain in full, completed from reference TRBV5-6 and TRBJ2-7, reads DAGVTQSPTHLIKTRGQQVTLRCSPKSGHDTVSWYQQALGQGPQFIFQYYEEEERQRGNFPDRFSGHQFPNYSSELNVNALLLGDSALYLCATAPAGAHYEQYFGPGTRLTVT.

This rearrangement joins TRBV5-8 to TRBJ1-5; D is unresolved. CDR1 is SGHTS, CDR2 YDEGEE, per germline. The germline V and J ends were trimmed by 1 base and 3 bases, with 8 bases remaining between them. The CDR3 has 14 amino acids. The CDR3 DNA reads TGTGCCAGCAGCTTGTTCCAGTTCAATCAGCCCCAGCATTTT. Protein: CASSLFQFNQPQHF.

This rearrangement joins TRBV6-1 to TRBJ2-2; TRBD1 is a possible D gene (5 bases). This CDR3 region has 13 residues. The V end lost 9 bases, the J end lost 0 bases, and 8 bases lay between the germline ends. Germline lookup yields CDR1 MNHNS and CDR2 SASEGT. The CDR3 reads CASYRSNTGELFF. In DNA, the CDR3 is TGTGCCAGTTACAGGTCGAACACCGGGGAGCTGTTTTTT.

The CDR3 loop is CASSVSWNSPLHF. CDR3 sequence (DNA): TGTGCCAGCAGCGTTTCATGGAATTCACCCCTCCACTTT. This chain uses TRBV9 with TRBJ1-6; D not resolved. The germline V gene has CDR1 SGDLS and CDR2 YYNGEE. V was trimmed by 2 bases and J by 7 bases, leaving 7 bases between them. CDR3 length: 13 residues.

The chain employs TRBV7-2 and TRBJ2-1; D perhaps matches TRBD1 (7 bases). This CDR3 has 14 amino acids. With 9 bases removed from V and 0 bases from J, the gap between germline ends came to 12 bases. CDR1 SGHTA and CDR2 FQGNSA come from the germline V gene. The CDR3 nucleotides are TGTGCCAGTTCTCAGGGGGGCTCCTACAATGAGCAGTTCTTC. Translated, it gives CASSQGGSYNEQFF.

The genes are TRBV4-1 and TRBJ2-7, with D possibly matching TRBD2 (5 bases). The CDR3 is 14 residues long. In germline, CDR1 is MGHRA, CDR2 YSYEKL. Trimming left V 1 base short and J 6 bases short, with 13 bases between. The CDR3 reads CASSQVVLVREQYF. The CDR3 DNA reads as TGCGCCAGCAGCCAAGTAGTACTAGTGCGCGAGCAGTACTTC.

As to this clone: This sample includes further DNA sequences coding for the same CDR3. This rearrangement joins TRBV6-5 to TRBJ2-7; D tentatively fits TRBD1 or TRBD2 (5 bases each). V was cut by 4 bases and J by 1 base, with 8 bases left in between. This CDR3 is 13 amino acids long. From germline, CDR1 is MNHEY and CDR2 SVGAGI. The CDR3 reads CASSSGRSYEQYF. The CDR3 region has the DNA TGTGCCAGCAGTTCGGGGCGGTCCTACGAGCAGTACTTC.

For the CDR3, the DNA is TGTGCCAGCAGCCCCCAGGGTTCCTATGGCTACACCTTC. Encoded protein: CASSPQGSYGYTF. This rearrangement joins TRBV27 to TRBJ1-2, with D perhaps matching TRBD1 (5 bases). This CDR3 comprises 13 residues. V was pared by 6 bases and J by 4 bases, with 12 bases between. Per the germline V gene, CDR1 is MNHEY and CDR2 is SMNVEV (reference sequence).

This chain uses TRBV5-4 with TRBJ1-3, with a tentative D call TRBD1 (5 bases). This CDR3 has 16 residues. Trimming took off 4 bases at V and 0 bases at J, with 14 bases between the two ends. The V gene's germline CDR1 is SGHNT and CDR2 YYREEE (reference sequence). CDR3 bases: TGTGCCAGCAGCCGTGGGACCGAACGCTCTGGAAACACCATATATTTT. Protein: CASSRGTERSGNTIYF.

The V call is TRBV6-1, the J call TRBJ2-7; the D is unclear. Germline assignment: CDR1 MNHNS and CDR2 SASEGT. The CDR3 contains 13 residues. Trimming removed 5 bases from V and 0 bases from J, with 8 bases in between. In DNA, the CDR3 is TGTGCCAGCAGTCCGTTCCTCTCCTACGAGCAGTACTTC. This sequence encodes CASSPFLSYEQYF.

This clone appeared a single time. The V and J genes are TRBV4-3 and TRBJ1-3; D unresolved. This CDR3 contains 16 residues. In germline, CDR1 is LGHNA, CDR2 YSLEER. V was pared by 0 bases and J by 1 base, with 10 bases between. CDR3 nucleotide sequence: TGCGCCAGCAGCCAAGAGATCTGGAGATCTGGAAACACCATATATTTT. It is translated as CASSQEIWRSGNTIYF.

V is TRBV4-2 and J is TRBJ1-2; no firm D call. The CDR3 is 16 residues long. The ends were cut back, 4 bases at V and 1 base at J, with 16 bases in the middle. The germline gives CDR1 LGHNA, CDR2 YNFKEQ. The CDR3 DNA reads as TGTGCCAGCAGCCCGATTGAGGGAGACCTTAACTATGGCTACACCTTC. Its protein product is CASSPIEGDLNYGYTF.

The V and J genes are TRBV7-9 and TRBJ2-3, with TRBD2 matching over 12 bases. V lost 5 bases and J lost 1; bases outside the gene matches: 7. The CDR3 sequence is 17 residues long. Germline lookup yields CDR1 SEHNR and CDR2 FQNEAQ (reference sequence). CDR3 residues: CASSPGRTSGGTDTQYF. The CDR3 DNA is TGTGCCAGCAGCCCCGGGCGGACTAGCGGGGGCACAGATACGCAGTATTTT.

The genes are TRBV5-1 and TRBJ2-1; a possible D gene is TRBD2 (5 bases). Per the germline V gene, CDR1 is SGHRS and CDR2 is YFSETQ. Trimming shortened V by 0 bases and J by 5 bases, and 12 bases separated the two germline ends. This CDR3 has 15 amino acids. DNA of the CDR3: TGCGCCAGCAGCTTGGGTGGGAGTTCCCACAATGAGCAGTTCTTC. It encodes CASSLGGSSHNEQFF.

The chain links TRBV28 to TRBJ2-5; 7 nucleotides match TRBD2. The CDR3 sequence is 13 residues long. Per germline, CDR1 MDHEN and CDR2 SYDVKM. V shed 6 bases and J 5 bases; nucleotides not matched to a gene: 6. CDR3: CASSWTSRETQYF. CDR3 nucleotides: TGTGCCAGCAGCTGGACTAGTCGGGAGACCCAGTACTTC. Complete variable domain (other parts from reference TRBV28 and TRBJ2-5): DVKVTQSSRYLVKRTGEKVFLECVQDMDHENMFWYRQDPGLGLRLIYFSYDVKMKEKGDIPEGYSVSREKKERFSLILESASTNQTSMYLCASSWTSRETQYFGPGTRLLVL.

The chain combines TRBV4-3 with TRBJ2-2, with D perhaps TRBD1 (6 bases). The V end was cut by 3 bases, the J end by 6 bases, with 11 bases between. The CDR3 runs to 14 residues. From germline, CDR1 is LGHNA and CDR2 YSLEER. The CDR3 reads CASSQLQGAGELFF. The CDR3 DNA sequence: TGCGCCAGCAGCCAGCTACAGGGCGCCGGGGAGCTGTTTTTT.

The chain uses TRBV11-3 and TRBJ2-7; TRBD2 matches at 9 bases. This CDR3 is built from 15 residues. Unmatched junction bases numbered 7, after V lost 1 base and J lost 6 bases. Germline lookup yields CDR1 SGHNT and CDR2 YENEEA. CDR3 nucleotides: TGTGCCAGCAGCTTAGGGGCTAGCGGGATGGGCGAGCAGTACTTC. This translates into CASSLGASGMGEQYF.

This clone has just one count. The V gene is TRBV23-1, the J gene TRBJ1-6; possibly TRBD1 for D (5 bases). TRBV23-1 is flagged as an ORF with uncertain function. The CDR3 loop spans 18 amino acids. The V gene lost 2 bases and the J gene lost 0 bases, with 14 bases spanning the gap. The chain's CDR3 is CASSQPLRGYSYNSPLHF. The DNA of the CDR3 is TGCGCCAGCAGTCAACCCTTACGGGGGTACTCCTATAATTCACCCCTCCACTTT.

The chain recombines TRBV5-1 with TRBJ2-3; 11 bases are shared with TRBD2. The CDR3 runs 19 residues. Trimming removed 0 bases from V and 2 bases from J; junction bases left unmatched: 11. Germline CDR1 SGHRS, CDR2 YFSETQ. CDR3 region: CASSLVPPGTSGDTDTQYF. In nucleotides, the CDR3 is TGCGCCAGCAGCTTGGTGCCCCCTGGGACTAGCGGAGACACAGATACGCAGTATTTT.

The chain links TRBV6-4 to TRBJ1-6, with D perhaps TRBD1 (5 bases). V gave up 5 bases and J gave up 6 bases, with 20 bases separating them. This CDR3 is 17 amino acids long. Germline V CDR1 and CDR2: MRHNA, SNTAGT. CDR3 nucleotide sequence: TGTGCCAGCAGTTGGGCCGGGGGGACGGAACTTAATTCACCCCTCCACTTT. Translated, it gives CASSWAGGTELNSPLHF.

This clone was seen a single time. CDR3 sequence reads: CASSPRRAGNTEAFF. DNA for the CDR3: TGTGCCAGCTCACCACGCAGGGCGGGGAACACTGAAGCTTTCTTT. The gene calls are TRBV18 and TRBJ1-1; TRBD1 might be the D (5 bases). The germline V gene encodes CDR1 KGHSH and CDR2 LQKENI. The V end was cut by 1 base, the J end by 1 base, with 10 bases between. The CDR3 runs 15 residues.

The V and J genes are TRBV1 and TRBJ2-7. TRBV1 counts as a pseudogene. This CDR3 spans 15 amino acids. The CDR3 reads CTSSRPGHRVYEQYF. The CDR3 DNA reads TGCACCAGCAGCCGCCCCGGGCACCGAGTCTACGAGCAGTACTTC.

The rearrangement joins TRBV7-9 to TRBJ2-3; D might be TRBD2 (6 bases). Trimming took off 5 bases at V and 4 bases at J, with 19 bases between the two ends. CDR1 SEHNR and CDR2 FQNEAQ come from the germline V gene (reference sequence). CDR3 length equals 16 residues. The CDR3 nucleotides are TGTGCCAGCAGCCCTCGACCCGAGACTAGTGCAGATACGCAGTATTTT. It translates to CASSPRPETSADTQYF. The full variable domain, completed using reference TRBV7-9 and TRBJ2-3, is DTGVSQNPRHKITKRGQNVTFRCDPISEHNRLYWYRQTLGQGPEFLTYFQNEAQLEKSRLLSDRFSAERPKGSFSTLEIQRTEQGDSAMYLCASSPRPETSADTQYFGPGTRLTVL.